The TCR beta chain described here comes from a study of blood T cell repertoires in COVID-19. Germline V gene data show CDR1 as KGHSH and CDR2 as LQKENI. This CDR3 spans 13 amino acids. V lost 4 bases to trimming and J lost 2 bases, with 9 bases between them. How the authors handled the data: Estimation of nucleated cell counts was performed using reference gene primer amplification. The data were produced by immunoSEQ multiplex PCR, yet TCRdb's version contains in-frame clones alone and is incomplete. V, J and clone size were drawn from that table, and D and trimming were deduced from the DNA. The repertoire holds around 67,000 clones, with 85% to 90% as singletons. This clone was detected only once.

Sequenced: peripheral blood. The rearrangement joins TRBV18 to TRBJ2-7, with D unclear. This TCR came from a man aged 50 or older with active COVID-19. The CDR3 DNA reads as TGTGCCAGCTCACGAGGCCAGACCTACGAGCAGTACTTC. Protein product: CASSRGQTYEQYF.